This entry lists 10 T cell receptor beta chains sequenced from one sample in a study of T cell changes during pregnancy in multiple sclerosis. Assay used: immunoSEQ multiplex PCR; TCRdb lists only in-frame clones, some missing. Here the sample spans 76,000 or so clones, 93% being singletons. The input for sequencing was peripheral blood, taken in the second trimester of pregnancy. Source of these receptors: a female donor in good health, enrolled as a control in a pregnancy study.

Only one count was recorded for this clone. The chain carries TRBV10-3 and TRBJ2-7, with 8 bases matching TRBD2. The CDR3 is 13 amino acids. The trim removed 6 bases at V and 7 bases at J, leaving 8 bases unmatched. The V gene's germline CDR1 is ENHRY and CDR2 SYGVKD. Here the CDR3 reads CAISPGGAAEQYF. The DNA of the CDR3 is TGTGCCATCAGCCCCGGGGGGGCCGCGGAGCAGTACTTC.

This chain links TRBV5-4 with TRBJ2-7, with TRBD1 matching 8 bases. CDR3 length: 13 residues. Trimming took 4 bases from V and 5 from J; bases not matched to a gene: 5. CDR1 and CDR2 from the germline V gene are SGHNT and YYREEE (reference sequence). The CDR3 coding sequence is TGTGCCAGCAGCCCCAACAGGGGGAACGAGCAGTACTTC. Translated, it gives CASSPNRGNEQYF.

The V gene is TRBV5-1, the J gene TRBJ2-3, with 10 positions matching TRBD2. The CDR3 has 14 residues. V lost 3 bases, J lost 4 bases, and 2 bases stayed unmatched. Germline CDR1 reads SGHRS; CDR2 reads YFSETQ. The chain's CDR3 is CASSYSGGPDTQYF. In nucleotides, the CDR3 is TGCGCCAGCAGCTATAGCGGGGGGCCAGATACGCAGTATTTT.

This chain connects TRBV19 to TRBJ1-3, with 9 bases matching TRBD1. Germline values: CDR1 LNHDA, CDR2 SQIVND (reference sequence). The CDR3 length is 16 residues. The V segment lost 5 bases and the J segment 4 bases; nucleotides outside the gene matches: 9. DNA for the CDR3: TGTGCCAGTAGTGTCACACAGGGGGCGACGGGAAACACCATATATTTT. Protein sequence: CASSVTQGATGNTIYF. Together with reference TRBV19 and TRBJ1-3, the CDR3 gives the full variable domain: DGGITQSPKYLFRKEGQNVTLSCEQNLNHDAMYWYRQDPGQGLRLIYYSQIVNDFQKGDIAEGYSVSREKKESFPLTVTSAQKNPTAFYLCASSVTQGATGNTIYFGEGSWLTVV.

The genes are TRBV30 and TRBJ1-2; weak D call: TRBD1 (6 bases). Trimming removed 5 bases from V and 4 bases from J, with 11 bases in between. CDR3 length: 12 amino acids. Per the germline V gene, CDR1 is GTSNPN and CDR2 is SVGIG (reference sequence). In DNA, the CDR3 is TGTGCCTGGGGACAGATGACCTATGGCTACACCTTC. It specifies CAWGQMTYGYTF.

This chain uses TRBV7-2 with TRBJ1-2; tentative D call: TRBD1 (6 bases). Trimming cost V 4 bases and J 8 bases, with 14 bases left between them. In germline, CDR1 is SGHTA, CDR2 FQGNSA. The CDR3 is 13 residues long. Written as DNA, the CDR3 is TGTGCCAGCAGCTCGCAGGGGATTGGGGGCTACACCTTC. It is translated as CASSSQGIGGYTF.

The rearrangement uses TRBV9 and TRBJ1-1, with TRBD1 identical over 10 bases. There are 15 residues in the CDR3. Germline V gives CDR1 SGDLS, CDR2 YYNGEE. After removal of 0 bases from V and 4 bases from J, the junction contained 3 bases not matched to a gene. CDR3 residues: CASSVVGTGATEAFF. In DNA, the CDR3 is TGTGCCAGCAGCGTAGTAGGGACAGGGGCCACTGAAGCTTTCTTT.

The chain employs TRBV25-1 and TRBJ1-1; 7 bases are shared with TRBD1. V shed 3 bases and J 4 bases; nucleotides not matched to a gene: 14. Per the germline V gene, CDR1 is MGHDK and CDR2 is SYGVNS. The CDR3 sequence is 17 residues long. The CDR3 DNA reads TGTGCCAGCAGTGACCACCTTATAAGGGGGCAGGGCACTGAAGCTTTCTTT. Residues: CASSDHLIRGQGTEAFF.

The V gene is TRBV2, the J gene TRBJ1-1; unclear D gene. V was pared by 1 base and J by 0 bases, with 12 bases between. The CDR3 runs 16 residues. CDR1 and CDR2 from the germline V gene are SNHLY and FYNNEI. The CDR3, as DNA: TGTGCCAGCAGTGAAGGATGGTCTACCTTGAACACTGAAGCTTTCTTT. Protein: CASSEGWSTLNTEAFF.

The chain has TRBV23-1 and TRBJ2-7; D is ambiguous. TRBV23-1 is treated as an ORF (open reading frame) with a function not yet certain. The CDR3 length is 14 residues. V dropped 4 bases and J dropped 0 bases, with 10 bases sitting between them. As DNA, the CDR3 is TGCGCCAGCAGTCCGAGTTCAAGCTCCTACGAGCAGTACTTC. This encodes CASSPSSSSYEQYF.